This entry lists 21 T cell receptor beta chains sequenced from one sample in a study of blood T cell repertoires in COVID-19. Profiled with immunoSEQ multiplex PCR; TCRdb holds only in-frame clones, not every one. Of roughly 190,000 clones listed, roughly 87% are singletons. Sample: peripheral blood. The receptors were sampled from a man between 60 and 75 years old with active or convalescent COVID-19.

This sequence joins TRBV14 and TRBJ2-3; 10 bases fit TRBD1. Germline V CDR1 and CDR2: SGHDN, FVKESK. The trim removed 2 bases at V and 3 bases at J, leaving 5 bases unmatched. The CDR3 has 16 amino acids. This CDR3 is CASSQLGQGWTDTQYF. The CDR3 DNA reads TGTGCCAGCAGCCAATTGGGACAGGGGTGGACAGATACGCAGTATTTT.

The CDR3 loop is CSVERDREQDEQFF. The CDR3 region has the DNA TGCAGCGTTGAGCGGGACAGGGAACAGGATGAGCAGTTCTTC. V is TRBV29-1 and J is TRBJ2-1; 9 bases agree with TRBD1. V gave up 3 bases and J gave up 8 bases; unmatched junction bases: 8. The CDR3 is 14 amino acids. From germline, CDR1 is SQVTM and CDR2 ANQGSEA.

This clone has a handful of counts. The gene calls are TRBV3-1 (or the pseudogene TRBV3-2) and TRBJ1-6, with 7 bases aligning to TRBD1. The length of the CDR3 is 14 residues. Germline V gene lookup returns CDR1 LGHDT and CDR2 YNNKEL (reference sequence). With V trimmed by 4 bases and J by 6 bases, 3 bases remained unmatched. The CDR3 DNA is TGTGCCAGCAGCCTGGGACAGCCTAATTCACCCCTCCACTTT. It encodes CASSLGQPNSPLHF.

The chain joins TRBV7-9 to TRBJ2-5; 8 bases agree with TRBD2. In germline, CDR1 is SEHNR, CDR2 FQNEAQ (reference sequence). The CDR3 is 14 amino acids. With 8 bases clipped from V and 5 bases from J, the junction kept 10 bases outside the gene matches. The CDR3 protein is CASRPSGRGETQYF. Written as DNA, the CDR3 is TGTGCCAGCCGGCCTAGCGGGCGGGGGGAGACCCAGTACTTC.

The chain employs TRBV30 and TRBJ1-3, with a weak D call TRBD1 (6 bases). The CDR3 sequence is 15 residues long. Trimming stripped 4 bases from V and 0 bases from J, with 13 bases between. CDR1 is GTSNPN, CDR2 SVGIG, per germline (reference sequence). CDR3 region: CAWMQGSSSGNTIYF. The CDR3 DNA follows: TGTGCCTGGATGCAGGGGTCCTCCTCTGGAAACACCATATATTTT.

By frequency in the sample, this clone is medium-sized. The chain recombines TRBV5-1 with TRBJ1-4; perhaps TRBD1 as D (5 bases). Germline CDR1 is SGHRS and CDR2 is YFSETQ. V was shortened by 7 bases and J by 2 bases, with 6 bases between the two germline ends. The CDR3 has 12 amino acids. Here the CDR3 DNA reads TGCGCCAGCCGACAGACTAATGAAAAACTGTTTTTT. Translation: CASRQTNEKLFF.

This chain connects TRBV7-2 to TRBJ1-4; 9 bases line up with TRBD1. The CDR3 has 14 amino acids. The V gene's germline CDR1 is SGHTA and CDR2 FQGNSA. V lost 4 bases and J lost 5; bases outside the gene matches: 2. CDR3 DNA sequence: TGTGCCAGCAGCTCCGGGACAGGGAATGAAAAACTGTTTTTT. It codes for CASSSGTGNEKLFF.

The chain carries TRBV11-2 and TRBJ2-7; weak D call: TRBD1 (5 bases). CDR1 and CDR2 (germline): SGHAT, FQNNGV. V lost 5 bases to trimming and J lost 6 bases, with 8 bases between them. The CDR3 totals 11 residues. The CDR3 region has the DNA TGTGCCAGCAGCCCTAGGGGCGAGCAGTACTTC. Encoded protein: CASSPRGEQYF.

V is TRBV7-9 and J is TRBJ2-3, with D unclear. The V end lost 1 base, the J end lost 3 bases, and 8 bases lay between the germline ends. The CDR3 runs to 14 residues. Germline lookup yields CDR1 SEHNR and CDR2 FQNEAQ (reference sequence). The CDR3 spells CASSLVAGTDTQYF. CDR3 DNA sequence: TGTGCCAGCAGCTTAGTGGCCGGGACAGATACGCAGTATTTT.

V gene TRBV5-4 combines with J gene TRBJ2-5; tentatively, D is TRBD1 (6 bases). The CDR3 runs 16 residues. The germline V gene encodes CDR1 SGHNT and CDR2 YYREEE (reference sequence). V was cut by 9 bases and J by 3 bases, with 24 bases left in between. Written as DNA, the CDR3 is TGTGCCACTACAGTGGGCGGTTACAGGGATAAAGAGACCCAGTACTTC. This gives the protein CATTVGGYRDKETQYF.

V is TRBV5-1 and J is TRBJ2-2; D unresolved. CDR1 is SGHRS, CDR2 YFSETQ, per germline. The CDR3 spans 14 residues. V lost 0 bases and J 0 bases, leaving 3 bases between the germline ends. This chain's CDR3 is CASSLGANTGELFF. In nucleotides, the CDR3 is TGCGCCAGCAGCTTGGGCGCGAACACCGGGGAGCTGTTTTTT.

The sample holds one count of this clone. The chain recombines TRBV7-2 with TRBJ1-6; unclear D gene. Trimming shortened V by 5 bases and J by 7 bases, and 12 bases separated the two germline ends. From germline, CDR1 is SGHTA and CDR2 FQGNSA. There are 14 residues in the CDR3. Written as DNA, the CDR3 is TGTGCCAGCAGCCCGCAACTCGCGAATTCACCCCTCCACTTT. Translation gives CASSPQLANSPLHF.

This chain joins TRBV7-9 and TRBJ2-5, with D hard to call. V was cut by 2 bases and J by 5 bases, with 6 bases left in between. In germline, CDR1 is SEHNR, CDR2 FQNEAQ (reference sequence). The CDR3 is made up of 12 amino acids. The CDR3 loop reads CASSLTRETQYF. Written as DNA, the CDR3 is TGTGCCAGCAGCTTAACCCGGGAGACCCAGTACTTC.

The chain uses TRBV7-6 and TRBJ1-2, with 9 bases matching TRBD1. V trimming: 3 bases; J trimming: 7 bases; junction bases outside the gene matches: 3. Germline V gives CDR1 SGHVS, CDR2 FNYEAQ. The length of the CDR3 is 13 residues. The CDR3: CASSLGQGGGYTF. CDR3 nucleotide sequence: TGTGCCAGCAGCTTGGGACAGGGTGGTGGCTACACCTTC.

The genes are TRBV5-5 and TRBJ1-6; the D gene is possibly TRBD1 (6 bases). The CDR3 consists of 13 residues. Trimming left V 3 bases short and J 7 bases short, with 8 bases between. Germline-derived CDR1 and CDR2 are SGHKS and YYEKEE (reference sequence). CDR3 nucleotides: TGTGCCAGCAGCTCTCAGGGGAATTCACCCCTCCACTTT. This sequence encodes CASSSQGNSPLHF. Looking up the rest from reference TRBV5-5 and TRBJ1-6 gives the full variable domain: DAGVTQSPTHLIKTRGQQVTLRCSPISGHKSVSWYQQVLGQGPQFIFQYYEKEERGRGNFPDRFSARQFPNYSSELNVNALLLGDSALYLCASSSQGNSPLHFGNGTRLTVT.

V is TRBV19 and J is TRBJ1-1; 10 bases map to TRBD1. Trimming at V came to 4 bases and at J to 1 base, leaving 0 bases not matched to a gene. CDR3 length: 14 residues. The germline gives CDR1 LNHDA, CDR2 SQIVND (reference sequence). CDR3 residues: CASSRTGGNTEAFF. The DNA for the CDR3 is TGTGCCAGTAGTAGGACAGGGGGGAACACTGAAGCTTTCTTT.

This rearrangement joins TRBV11-2 to TRBJ1-1, with 9 bases matching TRBD1. V was pared by 5 bases and J by 7 bases, with 5 bases of the junction left unmatched. This CDR3 has 13 residues. Looked up from germline, CDR1 is SGHAT and CDR2 is FQNNGV. The CDR3 DNA reads TGTGCCAGCAGCCCAGACAGGGGGGGTGAAGCTTTCTTT. Protein product: CASSPDRGGEAFF.

This sequence joins TRBV7-9 and TRBJ1-1, with D perhaps matching TRBD1 (6 bases). Germline-derived CDR1 and CDR2 are SEHNR and FQNEAQ (reference sequence). The CDR3 is 14 residues long. V was shortened by 5 bases and J by 5 bases, with 15 bases between the two germline ends. The DNA of the CDR3 is TGTGCCAGCAGCAAGATTACAGGGTGGACTGAAGCTTTCTTT. This codes for CASSKITGWTEAFF.

The rearrangement links TRBV5-1 to TRBJ1-2; 8 positions match TRBD1. The germline CDR1 and CDR2 sequences are SGHRS and YFSETQ. The CDR3 has 14 residues. V shed 1 base, J shed 5 bases, and the junction held 4 bases outside the gene matches. In nucleotides, the CDR3 is TGCGCCAGCAGCTTGCTCGGGACAGGTTATGGCTACACCTTC. Its translation: CASSLLGTGYGYTF. The full variable domain, its missing parts supplied by reference TRBV5-1 and TRBJ1-2, is KAGVTQTPRYLIKTRGQQVTLSCSPISGHRSVSWYQQTPGQGLQFLFEYFSETQRNKGNFPGRFSGRQFSNSRSEMNVSTLELGDSALYLCASSLLGTGYGYTFGSGTRLTVV.

J is TRBJ1-2 and V is TRBV6-1; TRBD1 agrees at 8 bases. Trimming at V came to 2 bases and at J to 3 bases, leaving 5 bases not matched to a gene. The CDR3 totals 15 residues. Germline CDR1 reads MNHNS; CDR2 reads SASEGT. The CDR3 DNA follows: TGTGCCAGCAGTGAAACAGGGGGACATTACTATGGCTACACCTTC. It translates to CASSETGGHYYGYTF.

This chain links TRBV20-1 with TRBJ2-7; 8 nucleotides agree with TRBD1. This CDR3 contains 13 residues. From germline, CDR1 is DFQATT and CDR2 SNEGSKA (reference sequence). V trimming: 4 bases; J trimming: 2 bases; junction bases outside the gene matches: 4. The CDR3 coding sequence is TGCAGTGCTAATGACAGGGGCACCTACGAGCAGTACTTC. This translates into CSANDRGTYEQYF.